These 15 T cell receptor beta chains were all obtained from the same sample, sequenced in a study of tumor-infiltrating lymphocytes in oesophageal squamous cell carcinoma. TCRdb itself ran the PCR reads through MiXCR, one entry per CDR3 protein. The sample gives some 8,300 distinct CDR3 sequences, 55% to 80% of which show up once; around 34% is in the top ten. Sequencing was done on a sample of esophageal tumor tissue. The receptors stem from a female donor with esophageal squamous cell carcinoma.

This clonotype is large in the sample. The V gene is TRBV7-8, the J gene TRBJ1-1; tentative D call: TRBD1 (6 bases). The V gene's germline CDR1 is SGHVS and CDR2 FQNEAQ. CDR3 length: 13 amino acids. V gave up 6 bases and J gave up 4 bases, with 12 bases separating them. For the CDR3, the DNA is TGTGCCAGCAGATCGACAGGTGGCACTGAAGCTTTCTTT. Residues: CASRSTGGTEAFF.

The CDR3 here is CASSPQGAGELFF. Here the CDR3 DNA reads TGTGCCAGCAGCCCCCAGGGGGCCGGGGAGCTGTTTTTT. The chain joins TRBV7-3 to TRBJ2-2, with 7 positions matching TRBD1. CDR3 length: 13 amino acids. Germline V lookup: CDR1 SGHTA, CDR2 FQGTGA. J was trimmed by 6 bases and V by 5 bases; bases with no gene match: 3.

The CDR3 DNA follows: TGTGCCAGAGCTCCTAGGTGGGGGAGCACAGATACGCAGTATTTT. Its protein product is CARAPRWGSTDTQYF. The V gene is TRBV6-4, the J gene TRBJ2-3, with D possibly called TRBD1 or TRBD2 (5 bases each). V gave up 9 bases and J gave up 0 bases, with 16 bases separating them. There are 15 residues in the CDR3. CDR1 and CDR2 (germline): MRHNA, SNTAGT.

The V and J genes are TRBV6-5 and TRBJ1-2; possible D gene TRBD1, 6 bases. Per the germline V gene, CDR1 is MNHEY and CDR2 is SVGAGI. This CDR3 is 13 amino acids long. Trimming removed 5 bases from V and 4 bases from J, with 11 bases in between. As DNA, the CDR3 is TGTGCCAGCAGTGATGACAGGCTCTATGGCTACACCTTC. It codes for CASSDDRLYGYTF.

J is TRBJ1-1 and V is TRBV7-4, with no clear D. From germline, CDR1 is SGHVT and CDR2 SQSDAQ. The CDR3 covers 13 residues. Deletions cut 8 bases from V and 1 base from J, with 11 bases between. In DNA form, the CDR3 reads TGTGCCAGCTTGCAGGACCCGAACACTGAAGCTTTCTTT. Translation gives CASLQDPNTEAFF.

The V gene is TRBV7-3, the J gene TRBJ2-5; 13 bases are a match to TRBD2. V was pared by 5 bases and J by 9 bases, with 15 bases of the junction left unmatched. The germline V gene encodes CDR1 SGHTA and CDR2 FQGTGA. This CDR3 has 17 residues. The CDR3 spells CASSPNSLAGGSVAQYF. As DNA, the CDR3 is TGTGCCAGCAGCCCCAACTCACTAGCGGGAGGGTCCGTGGCCCAGTACTTC.

The V call is TRBV6-6, the J call TRBJ2-3; 9 bases line up with TRBD1. The J call may not be correct, given that the DNA end is closer to TRBJ2-1. The CDR3 is made up of 15 amino acids. Germline assignment: CDR1 MNHNY and CDR2 SVGAGI (reference sequence). As DNA, the CDR3 is TGTGCCAGCAGTTCCAGGACAGGGGTATCGTACGAGCAGTTCTTC. This encodes CASSSRTGVSYEQFF.

The chain carries TRBV12-3 or TRBV12-4 and TRBJ2-7; D gene unclear. The DNA end favors TRBJ2-1, so the J call may be wrong. CDR3 length: 13 residues. CDR3 in DNA: TGTGCCAGCAGTTTCCCAGGATTTGGCGAGCAGTTCTTC. Amino acid sequence: CASSFPGFGEQFF.

This clonotype is judged large. V and J are TRBV6-6 and TRBJ2-1; D might be TRBD2 (6 bases). V shed 2 bases and J shed 8 bases, with 13 bases lying between them. Germline CDR1 reads MNHNY; CDR2 reads SVGAGI (reference sequence). The CDR3 consists of 14 residues. The CDR3 region has the DNA TGTGCCAGCAGTTACCTCAGGCGGGGTGATGAGCAGTTCTTC. Translating it yields CASSYLRRGDEQFF.

This clonotype was picked up a small number of times. The rearrangement joins TRBV7-2 to TRBJ2-3; TRBD2 matches at 10 bases. The end of the DNA is better explained by TRBJ2-1, so the J call may be wrong. This CDR3 contains 15 residues. Per the germline V gene, CDR1 is SGHTA and CDR2 is FQGNSA. This CDR3 reads CASSYKREGRYEQFF. The DNA of the CDR3 is TGTGCCAGCAGCTACAAGCGGGAGGGCCGTTATGAGCAGTTCTTC.

This chain links TRBV6-1 with TRBJ2-4; TRBD1 matches 7 bases. The last part of the DNA fits TRBJ2-5 better; the J call may be wrong. CDR1 is MNHNS, CDR2 SASEGT, per germline. This CDR3 has 13 amino acids. CDR3 in amino acids: CASSEGQGETQYF. The CDR3 DNA follows: TGTGCCAGCAGTGAAGGACAGGGAGAGACCCAGTACTTC.

CDR3: CASSLVGQGGTQYF. DNA for the CDR3: TGTGCCAGCAGCTTAGTCGGGCAGGGAGGGACCCAGTACTTC. The rearrangement links TRBV7-6 to TRBJ2-1; D possibly corresponds to TRBD2 (6 bases). The DNA end is a closer match to TRBJ2-5, so the J assignment may be wrong. The CDR3 runs to 14 residues. Germline CDR1 and CDR2: SGHVS and FNYEAQ.

V is TRBV6-1 and J is TRBJ2-7; 11 nucleotides align to TRBD1. CDR3 length equals 16 residues. Germline assignment: CDR1 MNHNS and CDR2 SASEGT. J lost 3 bases, V lost 3 bases, and 7 bases had no gene match. The CDR3 protein is CASSDRPGTGGYEQYF. DNA for the CDR3: TGTGCCAGCAGTGATAGGCCCGGGACAGGGGGCTACGAGCAGTACTTC.

This clonotype was observed a few times. V gene TRBV7-6 combines with J gene TRBJ2-5, with D possibly matching TRBD2 (5 bases). Germline V CDR1 and CDR2: SGHVS, FNYEAQ. The CDR3 length is 13 residues. Trimming took 0 bases from V and 11 from J, leaving 13 bases between them. The chain's CDR3 is CASSLAIGRRQYF. The CDR3, as DNA: TGTGCCAGCAGCTTAGCTATAGGGAGACGACAGTACTTC.

This clonotype appeared once. The chain links TRBV7-2 to TRBJ2-3; 7 nucleotides align to TRBD1. Germline assignment: CDR1 SGHTA and CDR2 FQGNSA. With 5 bases clipped from V and 6 bases from J, the junction kept 8 bases outside the gene matches. This CDR3 region has 14 residues. The CDR3 sequence: CASSTNRGEDTQYF. In DNA, the CDR3 is TGTGCCAGCAGCACAAACAGGGGCGAGGATACGCAGTATTTT.